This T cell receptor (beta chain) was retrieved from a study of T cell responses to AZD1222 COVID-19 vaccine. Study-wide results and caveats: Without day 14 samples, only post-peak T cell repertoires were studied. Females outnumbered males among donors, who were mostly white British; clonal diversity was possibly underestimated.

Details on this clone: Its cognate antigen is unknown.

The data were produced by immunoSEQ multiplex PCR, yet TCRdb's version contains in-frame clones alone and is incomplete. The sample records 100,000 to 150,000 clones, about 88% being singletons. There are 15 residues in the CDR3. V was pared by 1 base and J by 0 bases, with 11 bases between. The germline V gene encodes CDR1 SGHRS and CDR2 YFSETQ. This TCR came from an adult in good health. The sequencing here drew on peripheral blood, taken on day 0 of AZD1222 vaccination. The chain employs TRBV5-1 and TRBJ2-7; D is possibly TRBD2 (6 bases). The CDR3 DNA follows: TGCGCCAGCAGCTTGAACGCGGGGTCCTCCTACGAGCAGTACTTC. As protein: CASSLNAGSSYEQYF. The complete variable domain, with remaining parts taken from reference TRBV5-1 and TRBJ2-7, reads KAGVTQTPRYLIKTRGQQVTLSCSPISGHRSVSWYQQTPGQGLQFLFEYFSETQRNKGNFPGRFSGRQFSNSRSEMNVSTLELGDSALYLCASSLNAGSSYEQYFGPGTRLTVT.